This TCR beta chain was sequenced in a study of beta chain features in type 1 diabetes (dated by TCRdb to the late 2010s). Broadly, across the study: No differences in mean age, gender distribution, total cell number or subset yield were found between patients and healthy donors. Across all samples, some 110,000,000 sorted cells were examined, and cell number per subset correlated strongly with RNA yield. The study compared the TCRB repertoires of sorted circulating CD4+ T cell subsets in recently diagnosed type 1 diabetes patients with those in matched healthy donors. Naive and central memory subsets were obtained from all 30 or so donors, but regulatory and stem cell-like memory subsets were isolated from only 8 patients and 8 healthy donors. General findings and caveats noted by the study authors: Because small numbers of individuals were included in the HLA sub-analyses, any influence of HLA type on TCRB rearrangement was left unresolved. Because cDNA rather than genomic DNA was sequenced, highly expressing activated cells could have been over-represented, although no difference in activation and CD3 levels was found between groups. Shorter templates might have been favored by PCR, but patient and control samples were amplified and corrected together, so both groups would have been affected equally by any skew. Naive, central memory and regulatory TCRB repertoires appeared to be more similar among patients than among healthy donors. In all four CD4+ subsets, TCRB CDR3 length was moderately but significantly shorter in type 1 diabetes patients. At VDJ recombination sites, type 1 diabetes patients had fewer insertions and more deleted nucleotides, which implies abnormalities in thymic rearrangement.

The High Capacity cDNA Reverse Transcription Kit was used to reverse transcribe all of the isolated RNA, meaning that expressed TCRB transcripts were what got sequenced. Naive, central memory and regulatory T cell samples underwent deep immunoSEQ sequencing, averaging about 3.5 million total reads per sample. Sorted cells were lysed in RLT buffer, and RNA was extracted using DNase-treated RNeasy Micro or Mini kits according to cell number. To prevent cross-contamination, each cell subset was processed individually, whereas patient and healthy donor samples were processed jointly. Using the immunoSEQ multiplex PCR, TCRB sequences were amplified from cDNA into 87-bp fragments spanning the CDR3 region. Amplicons were sequenced on the Illumina HiSeq platform. The study's processing was this. PCR bias was computationally corrected using synthetic template baselines, reads within Hamming distance 2 were collapsed, and singletons that could not be merged were discarded. Reads were aligned against IMGT so that V, D and J genes, CDR3 length and insertions or deletions at six rearrangement sites could be assigned. Within each subset, clonotype counts were normalized to the number of sorted cells before true diversity and Gini coefficients were calculated with the tcR R package. The overlap coefficient, calculated on TCRB nucleotide sequences, was used to quantify repertoire sharing. Held by TCRdb, this immuneACCESS table contains in-frame sequences only and omits some clones. Under half of the omission traces to an unresolved V gene where checked; the cause of the rest is unknown. V and J calls and clone size are those listed in that table; D and trimming were worked out from the DNA. The sample contains roughly 300,000 clones, approximately 9.9% of them found a single time. The ten largest clones add up to about 1% of the sample.

A single peripheral blood draw of about 120 mL on average was collected from each donor into heparinised tubes. A BD FACSAria II and a panel including CD45RO, CCR7, CD25, CD127, CD95 and CD27 were used to sort naive, central memory, regulatory and stem cell-like memory CD4+ T cells. All sorted populations exceeded 98% purity. PBMCs were separated immediately by Lymphoprep density gradient centrifugation and were stained directly, without being cultured. To minimize batch effects, samples were stained and sorted in pairs, one healthy donor with one patient per experiment. The sample holds a few counts of this clone. Its antigen specificity is not known. One base away there is no much larger clone; base qualities are not given. V loses 5 bases of germline sequence and J loses 0 bases, and the interval between the two ends is 14 bases. Taken from cysteine to phenylalanine, the CDR3 has 16 residues. Solely the CDR3 DNA is kept, with 48 bases framed from the first base. The CDR1 and CDR2 encoded by the germline V gene are KGHSH and LQKENI.

Sequences were obtained from central memory CD4+ T cells from blood. The sequence joins TRBV18 to TRBJ2-4; TRBD1 is perhaps the D gene, given 6 matching bases. This TCR derives from a man aged 25-45 years with type 1 diabetes. The CDR3 protein is CASSAGQNLAKNIQYF. The nucleotide sequence is TGTGCCAGCTCAGCAGGACAGAACTTAGCCAAAAACATTCAGTACTTC. With all but the CDR3 taken from the reference TRBV18 and TRBJ2-4 genes, the full variable domain is: NAGVMQNPRHLVRRRGQEARLRCSPMKGHSHVYWYRQLPEEGLKFMVYLQKENIIDESGMPKERFSAEFPKEGPSILRIQQVVRGDSAAYFCASSAGQNLAKNIQYFGAGTRLSVL.